The present TCR beta chain was sequenced within a study of T-cell reconstitution after alpha-beta-depleted transplantation in children. Unique molecular identifiers were used in preparing the TCRbeta library. TCRdb re-analysed the PCR reads in MiXCR, keeping a single row per CDR3 protein. This sample has roughly 300,000 distinct CDR3 sequences; 9.9% occur once, and the top ten carry about a tenth. The germline V gene encodes CDR1 SGHTA and CDR2 FQGTGA. The CDR3 runs to 14 residues. V lost 5 bases, J lost 5 bases, and 3 bases stayed unmatched. This rearrangement joins TRBV7-3 to TRBJ2-1; 10 nucleotides line up with TRBD2. This receptor was identified in a human donor who donated a stem cell graft to a child with SCID. The source was PBMCs from the stem cell graft donor, collected from the stem cell graft. The CDR3 loop reads CASSAGLANNEQFF. The CDR3 DNA is TGTGCCAGCAGCGCGGGACTAGCGAACAATGAGCAGTTCTTC.